The 5 T cell receptor beta chains given below trace back to one sample, sequenced in a study of shared clonotypes between healthy human individuals. The assay was immunoSEQ multiplex PCR, and TCRdb's table has in-frame clones only and misses some. The table has 950,000 to 1,300,000 clones, 65% to 75% seen once; the top ten hold approximately 1.5%. Specimen: memory CD4+ T cells sorted from blood. Subset given: CD45RA-negative fraction. Receptors originate from a man between 18 and 35 years old in good health.

This rearrangement joins TRBV30 to TRBJ1-2; no reliable D call. Germline assignment: CDR1 GTSNPN and CDR2 SVGIG (reference sequence). Trimming shortened V by 3 bases and J by 2 bases, and 10 bases separated the two germline ends. CDR3 length: 13 residues. In nucleotides, the CDR3 is TGTGCCTGGAGAAGAGGGATCAACTATGGCTACACCTTC. Translating it yields CAWRRGINYGYTF. Full variable domain (outside the CDR3, taken from reference TRBV30 and TRBJ1-2): SQTIHQWPATLVQPVGSPLSLECTVEGTSNPNLYWYRQAAGRGLQLLFYSVGIGQISSEVPQNLSASRPQDRQFILSSKKLLLSDSGFYLCAWRRGINYGYTFGSGTRLTVV.

The chain recombines TRBV10-1 with TRBJ2-2; the D gene is possibly TRBD1 (6 bases). This CDR3 comprises 16 residues. Germline V lookup: CDR1 WNHNN, CDR2 SYGVQD (reference sequence). V lost 4 bases, J lost 0 bases, and 12 bases lay in between. The CDR3 here is CASSGQGSSNTGELFF. CDR3 nucleotide sequence: TGCGCCAGCAGTGGGCAGGGGTCTTCGAACACCGGGGAGCTGTTTTTT.

This chain joins TRBV2 and TRBJ1-1, with 7 bases that match TRBD1. From germline, CDR1 is SNHLY and CDR2 FYNNEI. V was pared by 6 bases and J by 2 bases, with 6 bases of the junction left unmatched. This CDR3 is 14 amino acids long. The CDR3 DNA reads TGTGCCAGCAGCCCGGGACAGACTAACACTGAAGCTTTCTTT. Protein: CASSPGQTNTEAFF.

This chain connects TRBV5-1 to TRBJ2-5; 10 nucleotides align to TRBD2. V lost 1 base and J lost 5; bases outside the gene matches: 5. In germline, CDR1 is SGHRS, CDR2 YFSETQ. There are 15 residues in the CDR3. CDR3 sequence: CASSLSSGGRETQYF. CDR3 sequence (DNA): TGCGCCAGCAGCTTGAGTAGCGGGGGGCGGGAGACCCAGTACTTC. Together with reference TRBV5-1 and TRBJ2-5, the CDR3 gives the full variable domain: KAGVTQTPRYLIKTRGQQVTLSCSPISGHRSVSWYQQTPGQGLQFLFEYFSETQRNKGNFPGRFSGRQFSNSRSEMNVSTLELGDSALYLCASSLSSGGRETQYFGPGTRLLVL.

The V gene is TRBV25-1, the J gene TRBJ2-1, with TRBD2 identical over 7 bases. The CDR3 runs 16 residues. In germline, CDR1 is MGHDK, CDR2 SYGVNS. Germline trimming cut 5 bases from V and 8 bases from J; bases unmatched to any gene: 15. As DNA, the CDR3 is TGTGCCAGCAGTAGAGACACCGGGACTAAAGGCCATGAGCAGTTCTTC. Translating gives CASSRDTGTKGHEQFF.